A selection of T cell receptor beta chains follows, all from one sample in a study of graft-versus-host responses after intestinal transplantation. Only in-frame clones appear in the TCRdb table, and some are missing; sequencing was by immunoSEQ multiplex PCR. This sample has 100,000 or so clones, with roughly 92% found just once. Which antigens these TCRs recognize remains unknown. The sample here was unstimulated CD4+ T cells sorted from spleen or lymph node cells, taken before intestinal transplant. The receptors were gathered from a human donor who received an intestinal transplant. Each CDR3 is given with its conserved first and last residue. A D gene is named only where the DNA matches it firmly. The size of a clone is reported for some rows only, either as once, few or many, or as a class for expanded clones.

d_gene	v_gene	abundance	j_gene	CDR3aa	CDR3nt
.	TRBV12-5	.	TRBJ2-5	CASGTTQYQETQYF	TGTGCTAGTGGGACGACTCAGTACCAAGAGACCCAGTACTTC
.	TRBV2	.	TRBJ2-5	CASSLFGVLGEQYF	TGTGCCAGCAGCCTCTTCGGGGTTTTGGGAGAGCAGTACTTC
TRBD2	TRBV7-8	.	TRBJ2-1	CASSLVVAGGSYNEQFF	TGTGCCAGCAGTCTCGTAGTTGCGGGGGGGTCCTACAATGAGCAGTTCTTC
.	TRBV4-3	.	TRBJ2-3	CASSQTALRTDTQYF	TGCGCCAGCAGCCAAACAGCACTCCGCACAGATACGCAGTATTTT
TRBD1	TRBV19	.	TRBJ2-5	CASSIGQARQETQYF	TGTGCCAGTAGTATCGGACAGGCCCGCCAAGAGACCCAGTACTTC
TRBD2	TRBV19	.	TRBJ2-5	CASSTIAGVGETQYF	TGTGCCAGTAGTACAATAGCGGGAGTCGGAGAGACCCAGTACTTC
TRBD1	TRBV2	.	TRBJ1-1	CASNRQGATEAFF	TGTGCCAGCAACCGACAGGGGGCGACTGAAGCTTTCTTT
TRBD1	TRBV30	.	TRBJ2-5	CAWVTGETQYF	TGTGCCTGGGTGACAGGGGAGACCCAGTACTTC
TRBD1	TRBV25-1	.	TRBJ1-2	CASRSKGAGYTF	TGTGCCAGCAGGAGCAAGGGGGCTGGCTACACCTTC
TRBD2	TRBV5-1	.	TRBJ2-5	CASSLGLAGLQETQYF	TGCGCCAGCAGCTTGGGACTAGCGGGACTCCAAGAGACCCAGTACTTC
TRBD1	TRBV27	.	TRBJ1-2	CASSLTQGWNYGYTF	TGTGCCAGCAGTTTAACACAGGGGTGGAACTATGGCTACACCTTC
.	TRBV5-1	.	TRBJ1-1	CASRTDTHTEAFF	TGCGCCAGCAGAACAGACACTCACACTGAAGCTTTCTTT
.	TRBV18	.	TRBJ2-3	CASSPTPGSTDTQYF	TGTGCCAGCTCACCAACGCCGGGTAGCACAGATACGCAGTATTTT
TRBD2	TRBV25-1	.	TRBJ2-7	CASSGRSGGQYF	TGTGCCAGCAGTGGGCGGTCGGGAGGGCAGTACTTC
TRBD1	TRBV18	.	TRBJ1-2	CASSPEGAVGYGYTF	TGTGCCAGCTCACCGGAGGGGGCTGTCGGCTATGGCTACACCTTC
TRBD1	TRBV2	.	TRBJ2-1	CASSEGLGQGSAEQFF	TGTGCCAGCAGTGAAGGGCTGGGACAGGGAAGCGCTGAGCAGTTCTTC
.	TRBV7-8	.	TRBJ2-7	CASSSTGYEQYF	TGTGCCAGCAGCTCCACAGGGTACGAGCAGTACTTC
TRBD1	TRBV6-1	.	TRBJ1-5	CASSAWTGKDQPQHF	TGTGCCAGCAGTGCCTGGACAGGGAAGGATCAGCCCCAGCATTTT
.	TRBV7-9	.	TRBJ2-1	CASSPQGGRGPYNEQFF	TGTGCCAGCAGCCCCCAGGGGGGTAGAGGCCCCTACAATGAGCAGTTCTTC
.	TRBV20-1	.	TRBJ1-2	CSAPPGDGYTF	TGCAGTGCCCCCCCCGGGGATGGCTACACCTTC
TRBD1	TRBV5-8	few	TRBJ1-1	CASSLAQGANTEAFF	TGTGCCAGCAGCTTGGCCCAGGGGGCGAACACTGAAGCTTTCTTT
TRBD1	TRBV27	once	TRBJ1-1	CASNHGTGDPMNTEAFF	TGTGCCAGCAACCACGGGACAGGGGACCCTATGAACACTGAAGCTTTCTTT
TRBD1	TRBV29-1	.	TRBJ2-1	CSVGTGGGYNEQFF	TGCAGCGTTGGGACAGGGGGGGGCTACAATGAGCAGTTCTTC
TRBD1	TRBV19	.	TRBJ1-1	CASSTGWTGVTEAFF	TGTGCCAGTAGTACGGGATGGACAGGGGTCACTGAAGCTTTCTTT
TRBD2	TRBV5-1	.	TRBJ2-7	CASSPWTSGTSISSYEQYF	TGCGCCAGCAGCCCCTGGACTAGCGGTACCTCTATAAGCTCCTACGAGCAGTACTTC
.	TRBV5-6	.	TRBJ1-6	CASSFEGSSLSSPLHF	TGTGCCAGCAGCTTTGAGGGTTCAAGTCTGTCCTCACCCCTCCACTTT
TRBD1	TRBV30	.	TRBJ1-2	CAWSKDRVNYGYTF	TGTGCCTGGAGCAAAGACAGGGTGAACTATGGCTACACCTTC
.	TRBV2	.	TRBJ1-2	CASSEEGRGINGYTF	TGTGCCAGCAGTGAAGAAGGACGGGGGATTAATGGCTACACCTTC
TRBD1	TRBV19	.	TRBJ1-2	CASSIDLQGARSGYTF	TGTGCCAGTAGTATAGATCTCCAGGGGGCGCGTTCTGGCTACACCTTC
TRBD2	TRBV7-6	.	TRBJ2-7	CASSFGLAGSSYEQYF	TGTGCCAGCAGCTTCGGATTAGCGGGGTCCTCCTACGAGCAGTACTTC
.	TRBV25-1	.	TRBJ2-7	CASSDEGVPYEQYF	TGTGCCAGCAGTGACGAGGGAGTCCCTTACGAGCAGTACTTC
TRBD1	TRBV2	.	TRBJ2-1	CASSDRGQVYNEQFF	TGTGCCAGCAGTGATCGGGGACAGGTCTACAATGAGCAGTTCTTC
TRBD1	TRBV15	.	TRBJ2-1	CATSTGQGGYNEQFF	TGTGCCACCAGCACGGGACAGGGGGGCTACAATGAGCAGTTCTTC
.	TRBV6-5	.	TRBJ1-3	CASRQVPGNTIYF	TGTGCCAGTCGACAGGTTCCTGGAAACACCATATATTTT
TRBD1	TRBV27	.	TRBJ1-5	CASSPLWRGQQPQHF	TGTGCCAGCAGTCCCCTCTGGAGGGGGCAACAGCCCCAGCATTTT
.	TRBV6-1	.	TRBJ1-6	CASSESRGAYLDSPLHF	TGTGCCAGCAGTGAGTCCCGCGGGGCGTATTTGGATTCACCCCTCCACTTT
TRBD1	TRBV4-1	.	TRBJ1-2	CASSARTGTNYGYTF	TGCGCCAGCAGCGCAAGGACAGGGACTAACTATGGCTACACCTTC
.	TRBV2	.	TRBJ2-3	CASGNERASGLDF	TGTGCCAGCGGTAACGAACGGGCGTCTGGACTGGATTTT
TRBD1	TRBV30	.	TRBJ1-1	CAWRGQGRTEAFF	TGTGCCTGGAGAGGACAGGGGCGGACTGAAGCTTTCTTT
.	TRBV6-5	.	TRBJ1-1	CASQGGGRGTEAFF	TGTGCCAGCCAAGGGGGGGGGAGGGGGACTGAAGCTTTCTTT
TRBD2	TRBV12-5	once	TRBJ2-7	CASGLVQLAGSYEQYF	TGTGCTAGTGGTTTGGTACAGTTAGCGGGGAGCTACGAGCAGTACTTC
TRBD1	TRBV30	.	TRBJ2-7	CAWRSRDREKYYEQYF	TGTGCCTGGAGGTCCCGGGACAGGGAAAAATACTACGAGCAGTACTTC
.	TRBV18	.	TRBJ1-4	CASSGQGTNEKLFF	TGTGCCAGCTCTGGTCAGGGAACTAATGAAAAACTGTTTTTT
.	TRBV5-4	.	TRBJ1-1	CASSLGANTEAFF	TGTGCCAGCAGCTTGGGGGCGAACACTGAAGCTTTCTTT
TRBD1	TRBV6-1	.	TRBJ1-6	CATGTGLQYSPLHF	TGTGCCACTGGGACAGGGCTACAGTATTCACCCCTCCACTTT
.	TRBV10-2	.	TRBJ2-1	CASSEIGRGNEQFF	TGCGCCAGCAGTGAGATCGGTCGGGGCAATGAGCAGTTCTTC
TRBD1	TRBV9	.	TRBJ2-2	CASSTTGGWAGELFF	TGTGCCAGCAGCACGACAGGGGGCTGGGCCGGGGAGCTGTTTTTT
.	TRBV6-6	few	TRBJ1-3	CASSTPEAGNTIYF	TGTGCCAGCAGCACACCCGAAGCTGGAAACACCATATATTTT
TRBD2	TRBV29-1	.	TRBJ2-5	CSAGVGGGPWGETQYF	TGCAGCGCCGGGGTGGGGGGGGGACCCTGGGGAGAGACCCAGTACTTC
.	TRBV28	once	TRBJ1-6	CASVLSQGQLSPLHF	TGTGCCAGCGTACTTTCCCAGGGCCAGCTTTCACCCCTCCACTTT
TRBD2	TRBV11-3	.	TRBJ2-1	CASSASGSYNEQFF	TGTGCCAGCAGCGCTAGCGGCTCCTACAATGAGCAGTTCTTC